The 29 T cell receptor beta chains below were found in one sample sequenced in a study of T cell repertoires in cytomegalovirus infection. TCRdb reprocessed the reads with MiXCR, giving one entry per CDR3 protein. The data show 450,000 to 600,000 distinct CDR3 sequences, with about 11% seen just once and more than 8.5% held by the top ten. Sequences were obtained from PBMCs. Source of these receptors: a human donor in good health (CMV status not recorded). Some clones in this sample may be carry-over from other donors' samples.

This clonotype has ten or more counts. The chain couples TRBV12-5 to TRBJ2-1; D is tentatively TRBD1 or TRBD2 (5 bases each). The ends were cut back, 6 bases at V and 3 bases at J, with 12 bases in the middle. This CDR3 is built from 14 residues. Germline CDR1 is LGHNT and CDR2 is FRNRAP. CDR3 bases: TGTGCTAGTGGCCGAGGGGACCGCTACAATGAGCAGTTCTTC. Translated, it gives CASGRGDRYNEQFF.

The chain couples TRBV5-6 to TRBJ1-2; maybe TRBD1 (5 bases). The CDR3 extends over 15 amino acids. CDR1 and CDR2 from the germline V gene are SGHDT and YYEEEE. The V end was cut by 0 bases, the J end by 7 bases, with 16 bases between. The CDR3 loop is CASSLVAGLRGGYTF. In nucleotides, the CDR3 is TGTGCCAGCAGCTTGGTCGCGGGGCTGCGGGGTGGCTACACCTTC. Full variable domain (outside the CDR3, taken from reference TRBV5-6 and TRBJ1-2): DAGVTQSPTHLIKTRGQQVTLRCSPKSGHDTVSWYQQALGQGPQFIFQYYEEEERQRGNFPDRFSGHQFPNYSSELNVNALLLGDSALYLCASSLVAGLRGGYTFGSGTRLTVV.

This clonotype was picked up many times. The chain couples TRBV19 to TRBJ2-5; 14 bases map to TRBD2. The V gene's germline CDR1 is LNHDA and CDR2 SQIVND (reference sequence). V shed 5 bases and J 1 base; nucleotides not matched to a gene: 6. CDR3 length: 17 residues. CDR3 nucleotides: TGTGCCAGTAGTCGACTAGCGGGAGGGCCACGCCAAGAGACCCAGTACTTC. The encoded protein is CASSRLAGGPRQETQYF.

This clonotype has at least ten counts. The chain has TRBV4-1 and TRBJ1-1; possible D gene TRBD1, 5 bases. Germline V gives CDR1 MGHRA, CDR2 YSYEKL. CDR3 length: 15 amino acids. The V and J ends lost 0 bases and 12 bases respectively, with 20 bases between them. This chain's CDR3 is CASSQEWAGSSRTFF. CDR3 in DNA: TGCGCCAGCAGCCAAGAGTGGGCAGGGTCATCCCGGACTTTCTTT.

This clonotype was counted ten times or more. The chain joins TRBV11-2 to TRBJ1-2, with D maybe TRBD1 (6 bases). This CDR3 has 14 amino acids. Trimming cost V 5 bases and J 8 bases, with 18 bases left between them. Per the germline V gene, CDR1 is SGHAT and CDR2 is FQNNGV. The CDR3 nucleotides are TGTGCCAGCAGCCCGAACAGGGCCGGATTAGGCTACACCTTC. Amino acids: CASSPNRAGLGYTF.

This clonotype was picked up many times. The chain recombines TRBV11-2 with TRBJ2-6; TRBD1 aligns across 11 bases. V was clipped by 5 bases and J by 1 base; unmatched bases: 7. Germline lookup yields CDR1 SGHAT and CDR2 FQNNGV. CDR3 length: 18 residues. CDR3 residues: CASSGPGQGVSGANVLTF. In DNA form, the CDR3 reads TGTGCCAGCAGCGGGCCGGGACAGGGGGTTTCTGGGGCCAACGTCCTGACTTTC.

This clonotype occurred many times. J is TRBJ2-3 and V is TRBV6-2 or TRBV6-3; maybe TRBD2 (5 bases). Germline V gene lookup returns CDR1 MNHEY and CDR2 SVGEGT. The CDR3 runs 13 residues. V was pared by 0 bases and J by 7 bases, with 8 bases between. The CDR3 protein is CASSYSSGYTQYF. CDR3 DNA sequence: TGTGCCAGCAGTTACTCAAGCGGATATACGCAGTATTTT.

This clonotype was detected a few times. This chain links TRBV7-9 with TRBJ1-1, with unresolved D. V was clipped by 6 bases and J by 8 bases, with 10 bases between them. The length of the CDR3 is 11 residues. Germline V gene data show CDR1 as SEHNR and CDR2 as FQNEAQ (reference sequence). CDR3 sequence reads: CASRGTSEAFF. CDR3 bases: TGTGCCAGCAGGGGCACTTCCGAAGCTTTCTTT.

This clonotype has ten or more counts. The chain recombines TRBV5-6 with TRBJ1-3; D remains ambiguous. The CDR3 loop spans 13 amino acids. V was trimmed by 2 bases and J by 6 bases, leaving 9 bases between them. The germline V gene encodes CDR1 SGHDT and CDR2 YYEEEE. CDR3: CASSFVGENTIYF. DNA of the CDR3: TGTGCCAGCAGCTTCGTTGGGGAAAACACCATATATTTT.

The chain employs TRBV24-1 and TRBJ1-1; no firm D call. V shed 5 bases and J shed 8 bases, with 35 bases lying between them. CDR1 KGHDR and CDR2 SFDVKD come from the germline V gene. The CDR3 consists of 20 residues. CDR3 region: CATSAGGPGAGVVGTGEAFF. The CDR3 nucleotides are TGTGCCACCAGTGCCGGTGGCCCGGGAGCCGGGGTGGTGGGAACGGGAGAAGCTTTCTTT.

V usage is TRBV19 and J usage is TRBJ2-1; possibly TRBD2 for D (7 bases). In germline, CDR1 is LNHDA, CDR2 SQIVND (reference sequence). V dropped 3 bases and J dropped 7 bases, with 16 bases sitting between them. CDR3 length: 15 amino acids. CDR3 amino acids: CASSMGAGVVNEQFF. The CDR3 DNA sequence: TGTGCCAGTAGTATGGGGGCGGGAGTGGTGAATGAGCAGTTCTTC.

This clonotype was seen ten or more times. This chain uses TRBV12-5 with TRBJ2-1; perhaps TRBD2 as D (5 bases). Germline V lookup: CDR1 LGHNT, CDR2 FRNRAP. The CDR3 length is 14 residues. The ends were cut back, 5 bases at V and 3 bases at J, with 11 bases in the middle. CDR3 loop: CASGRDGGYNEQFF. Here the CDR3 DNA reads TGTGCTAGTGGTAGAGATGGAGGCTACAATGAGCAGTTCTTC.

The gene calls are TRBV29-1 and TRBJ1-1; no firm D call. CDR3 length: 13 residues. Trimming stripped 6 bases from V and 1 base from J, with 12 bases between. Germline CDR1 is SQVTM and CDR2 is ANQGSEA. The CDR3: CSVARTANTEAFF. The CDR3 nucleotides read TGCAGCGTGGCGAGGACGGCGAACACTGAAGCTTTCTTT.

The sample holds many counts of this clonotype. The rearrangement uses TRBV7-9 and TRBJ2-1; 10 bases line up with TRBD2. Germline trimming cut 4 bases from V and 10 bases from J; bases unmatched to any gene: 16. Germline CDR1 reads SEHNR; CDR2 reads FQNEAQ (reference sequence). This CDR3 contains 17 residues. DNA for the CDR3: TGTGCCAGCAGCTCCCAATCGGCTAGCGGGGGATATTGGGAGCAGTTCTTC. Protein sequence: CASSSQSASGGYWEQFF.

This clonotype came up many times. The CDR3 DNA is TGTGCCAGCAGTCAAGCTCCCGGGACAGGACCGAACACTGAAGCTTTCTTT. Translating it yields CASSQAPGTGPNTEAFF. This chain uses TRBV28 with TRBJ1-1; TRBD1 agrees at 8 bases. The germline CDR1 and CDR2 sequences are MDHEN and SYDVKM. V lost 5 bases to trimming and J lost 1 base; unmatched junction nucleotides: 12. The CDR3 is 17 residues long.

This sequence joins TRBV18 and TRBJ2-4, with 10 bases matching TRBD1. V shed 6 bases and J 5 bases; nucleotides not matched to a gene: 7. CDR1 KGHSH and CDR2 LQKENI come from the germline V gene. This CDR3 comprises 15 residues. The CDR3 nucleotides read TGTGCCAGCTCGTTGACAGGGGGCAGAGAAAACATTCAGTACTTC. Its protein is CASSLTGGRENIQYF.

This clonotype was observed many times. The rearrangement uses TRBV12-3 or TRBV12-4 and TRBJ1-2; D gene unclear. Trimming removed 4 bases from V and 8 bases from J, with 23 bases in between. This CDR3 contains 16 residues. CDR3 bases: TGTGCCAGCAGTTCCTTTGGGAGGACCTATGCGAGGGGCTACACCTTC. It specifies CASSSFGRTYARGYTF.

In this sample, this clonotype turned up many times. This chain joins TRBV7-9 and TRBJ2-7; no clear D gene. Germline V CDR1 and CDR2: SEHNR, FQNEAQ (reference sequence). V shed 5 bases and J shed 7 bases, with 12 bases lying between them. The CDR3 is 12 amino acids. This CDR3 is CASSPLPREQYF. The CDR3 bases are TGTGCCAGCAGCCCCCTTCCCCGGGAGCAGTACTTC.

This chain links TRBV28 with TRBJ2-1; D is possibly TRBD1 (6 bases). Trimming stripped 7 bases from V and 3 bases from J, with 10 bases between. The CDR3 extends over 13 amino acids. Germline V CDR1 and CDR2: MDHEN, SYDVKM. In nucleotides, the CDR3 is TGTGCCAGCATTAAAGGGGGCTACAATGAGCAGTTCTTC. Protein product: CASIKGGYNEQFF.

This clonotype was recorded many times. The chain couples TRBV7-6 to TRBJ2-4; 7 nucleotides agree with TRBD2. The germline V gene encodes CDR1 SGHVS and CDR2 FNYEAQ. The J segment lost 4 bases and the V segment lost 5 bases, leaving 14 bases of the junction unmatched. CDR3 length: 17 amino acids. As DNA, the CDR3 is TGTGCCAGCAGCCCGCCGTGGCTAGCGGTGTCGAAAAACATTCAGTACTTC. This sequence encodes CASSPPWLAVSKNIQYF.

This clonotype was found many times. This CDR3 reads CASSFRPGQGDEQFF. CDR3 bases: TGCGCCAGCAGCTTCCGTCCGGGACAGGGCGATGAGCAGTTCTTC. The chain recombines TRBV5-1 with TRBJ2-1, with 9 bases lining up with TRBD1. V shed 2 bases and J 8 bases; nucleotides not matched to a gene: 8. Germline CDR1 is SGHRS and CDR2 is YFSETQ. The CDR3 contains 15 residues.

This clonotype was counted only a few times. The CDR3 region is CASSLLGSENNQPQHF. In DNA form, the CDR3 reads TGTGCCAGCAGCTTGTTAGGCAGTGAAAACAATCAGCCCCAGCATTTT. The chain recombines TRBV5-6 with TRBJ1-5; D is unresolved. V was clipped by 1 base and J by 3 bases, with 14 bases between them. The CDR3 covers 16 residues. Germline loops: CDR1 SGHDT, CDR2 YYEEEE.

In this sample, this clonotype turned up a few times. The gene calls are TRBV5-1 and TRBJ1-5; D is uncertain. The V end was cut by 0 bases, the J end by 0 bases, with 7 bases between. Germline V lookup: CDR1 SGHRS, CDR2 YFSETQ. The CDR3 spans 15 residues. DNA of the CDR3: TGCGCCAGCAGCTTGGACGGCTATAGCAATCAGCCCCAGCATTTT. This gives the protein CASSLDGYSNQPQHF.

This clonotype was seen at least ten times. The CDR3 sequence: CASSPGHQAEGYTF. CDR3 in DNA: TGTGCCAGCAGCCCTGGACACCAGGCGGAGGGCTACACCTTC. The chain employs TRBV7-9 and TRBJ1-2; D possibly corresponds to TRBD1 (5 bases). Deletions cut 5 bases from V and 8 bases from J, with 18 bases between. Germline CDR1 and CDR2: SEHNR and FQNEAQ (reference sequence). The CDR3 loop spans 14 amino acids.

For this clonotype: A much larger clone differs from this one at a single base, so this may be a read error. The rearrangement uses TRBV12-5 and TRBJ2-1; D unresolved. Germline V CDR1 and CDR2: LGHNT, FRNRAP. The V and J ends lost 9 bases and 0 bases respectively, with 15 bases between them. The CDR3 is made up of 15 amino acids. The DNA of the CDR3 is TGTGCTAGAAGTCCTGAGAAGAGCTCCTACAATGAGCAGTTCTTC. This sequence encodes CARSPEKSSYNEQFF. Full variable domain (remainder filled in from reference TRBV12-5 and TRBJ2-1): DARVTQTPRHKVTEMGQEVTMRCQPILGHNTVFWYRQTMMQGLELLAYFRNRAPLDDSGMPKDRFSAEMPDATLATLKIQPSEPRDSAVYFCARSPEKSSYNEQFFGPGTRLTVL.

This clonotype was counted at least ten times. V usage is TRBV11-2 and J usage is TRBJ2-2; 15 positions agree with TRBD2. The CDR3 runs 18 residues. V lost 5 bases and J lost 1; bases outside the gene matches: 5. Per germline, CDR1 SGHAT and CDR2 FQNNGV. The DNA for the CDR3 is TGTGCCAGCAGCCGGGGACTAGCGGGGGGCTTGAACACCGGGGAGCTGTTTTTT. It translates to CASSRGLAGGLNTGELFF.

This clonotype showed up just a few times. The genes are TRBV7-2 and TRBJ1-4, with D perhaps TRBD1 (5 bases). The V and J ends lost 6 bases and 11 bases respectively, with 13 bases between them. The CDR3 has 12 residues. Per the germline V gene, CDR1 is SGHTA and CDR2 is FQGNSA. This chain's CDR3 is CASSFSGGKLFF. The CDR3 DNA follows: TGTGCCAGCAGTTTCTCTGGGGGGAAACTGTTTTTT.

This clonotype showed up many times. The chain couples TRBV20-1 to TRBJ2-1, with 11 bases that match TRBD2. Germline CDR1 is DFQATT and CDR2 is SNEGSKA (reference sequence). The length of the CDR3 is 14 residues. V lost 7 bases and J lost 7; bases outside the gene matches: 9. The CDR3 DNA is TGCAGTGTCTCATTAGCGGGGGGGCCTAATGAGCAGTTCTTC. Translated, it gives CSVSLAGGPNEQFF.

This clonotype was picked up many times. The CDR3 here is CASSVTRSFDEQYF. CDR3 bases: TGTGCCAGCAGCGTGACTAGAAGTTTCGACGAGCAGTACTTC. The rearrangement uses TRBV7-9 and TRBJ2-7, with D tentatively TRBD2 (6 bases). The V end lost 5 bases, the J end lost 5 bases, and 16 bases lay between the germline ends. CDR1 and CDR2 from the germline V gene are SEHNR and FQNEAQ (reference sequence). This CDR3 has 14 amino acids.